A selection of T cell receptor beta chains follows, all from one sample in a study of blood T cell repertoires in COVID-19. Repertoires were generated with immunoSEQ multiplex PCR, while TCRdb's copy carries only in-frame clones and drops some. Found here are approximately 220,000 clones, about 84% of them singletons; the top ten hold 7.4%. The sequenced sample consisted of PBMCs or T cells enriched from blood (not recorded which). The source of these receptors is a woman in her 40s with acute COVID-19. CDR3s include the opening cysteine and the closing phenylalanine or tryptophan. A D gene is named only where the DNA matches it firmly. Clone size is not always given. Where it is, it says once, few, many or a class for expanded clones.

D | size | J | V | CDR3 | DNA
NA | many | TRBJ2-2 | TRBV2 | CASNRYRLTGELFF | TGTGCCAGCAATCGTTACAGGCTCACCGGGGAGCTGTTTTTT
NA | NA | TRBJ1-5 | TRBV2 | CASSSSSNQPQHF | TGTGCCAGCAGCTCCAGTAGCAATCAGCCCCAGCATTTT
NA | few | TRBJ1-3 | TRBV15 | CATSRDLGLRNTIYF | TGTGCCACCAGCAGAGATCTTGGACTCAGGAACACCATATATTTT
NA | NA | TRBJ1-1 | TRBV5-5 | CASSLAGGMNTEAFF | TGTGCCAGCAGCTTGGCGGGGGGTATGAACACTGAAGCTTTCTTT
TRBD2 | many | TRBJ2-7 | TRBV7-2 | CASSTRRTSPNEQYF | TGTGCCAGCAGCACTAGGAGGACTAGCCCCAACGAGCAGTACTTC
NA | NA | TRBJ1-6 | TRBV7-2 | CATSFDFRYNSPLHF | TGTGCCACCAGCTTCGATTTTCGGTATAATTCACCCCTCCACTTT
NA | NA | TRBJ2-7 | TRBV6-2/TRBV6-3 | CASSYSPDRRGIEQYF | TGTGCCAGCAGTTACTCTCCGGACAGAAGGGGTATCGAGCAGTACTTC
NA | NA | TRBJ2-5 | TRBV30 | CAWSGIRSPTETQYF | TGTGCCTGGAGTGGAATTCGATCCCCTACAGAGACCCAGTACTTC
NA | NA | TRBJ1-1 | TRBV19 | CASRNRAEAFF | TGTGCCAGTAGGAACAGAGCTGAAGCTTTCTTT
TRBD1 | NA | TRBJ1-2 | TRBV12-5 | CASGPKDRYRGYTF | TGTGCTAGTGGTCCTAAGGACAGGTATCGGGGCTACACCTTC
TRBD1 | NA | TRBJ2-6 | TRBV7-3 | CASRRDRGAPGRPGANVLTF | TGTGCCAGCAGACGAGACAGGGGCGCCCCCGGGCGTCCCGGGGCCAACGTCCTGACTTTC
NA | NA | TRBJ1-2 | TRBV9 | CASSVVPSQGGYTF | TGTGCCAGCAGCGTAGTCCCAAGCCAGGGGGGCTACACCTTC
TRBD1 | NA | TRBJ1-6 | TRBV30 | CAWSQGLNSPLHF | TGTGCCTGGTCACAGGGGCTGAATTCACCCCTCCACTTT
TRBD1 | NA | TRBJ2-2 | TRBV4-1 | CASTRTDRATTGELFF | TGCGCCAGCACTAGGACGGACAGGGCCACGACCGGGGAGCTGTTTTTT
TRBD1 | few | TRBJ1-3 | TRBV30 | CAWRGQGGNTIYF | TGTGCCTGGAGGGGACAGGGGGGAAACACCATATATTTT
TRBD2 | NA | TRBJ2-5 | TRBV6-2/TRBV6-3 | CASSYPGLATQETQYF | TGTGCCAGCAGTTATCCGGGACTAGCCACACAAGAGACCCAGTACTTC